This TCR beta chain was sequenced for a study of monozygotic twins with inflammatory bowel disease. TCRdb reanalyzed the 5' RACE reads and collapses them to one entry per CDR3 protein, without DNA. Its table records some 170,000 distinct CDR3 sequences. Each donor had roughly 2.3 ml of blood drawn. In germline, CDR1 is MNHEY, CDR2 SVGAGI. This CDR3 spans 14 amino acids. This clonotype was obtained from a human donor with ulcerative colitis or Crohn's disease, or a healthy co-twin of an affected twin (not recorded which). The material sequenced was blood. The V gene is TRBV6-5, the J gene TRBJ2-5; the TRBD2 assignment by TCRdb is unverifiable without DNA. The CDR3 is CASSTSGQEGTQYF.